These T cell receptor beta chains were read from a single sample in a study of blood T cell repertoires in COVID-19. Clones were sequenced by immunoSEQ multiplex PCR, and TCRdb holds only the in-frame ones, with some missing. Here the sample spans under 100,000 clones, 70% to 90% being singletons. What was sequenced was peripheral blood. The receptors come from a young man with acute or convalescent COVID-19. Both conserved end residues are trimmed from each CDR3.

V	J	CDR3
TRBV11-2	TRBJ2-1	ASSYYAGVEQF
TRBV4-2	TRBJ2-2	ASSQDRLANTGELF
TRBV5-1	TRBJ2-5	ASKPAPGGGETQY
TRBV9	TRBJ1-1	ASSVGALGNTEAF
TRBV6-5	TRBJ2-1	ATTQGTSGSNEQF
TRBV6-5	TRBJ1-5	ASSTKGKGGQPQH
TRBV27	TRBJ2-7	ASSLSSGSSYEQY
TRBV4-3	TRBJ1-1	ASSQAGNTEAF
TRBV11-2	TRBJ2-2	ASSSVRGRPNTGELF
TRBV9	TRBJ2-7	ASSVLSSSYEQY
TRBV4-1	TRBJ2-1	ASSQDTSGVYNEQF
TRBV5-1	TRBJ1-1	ASSRRTGTTEAF
TRBV4-1	TRBJ2-1	ASSQDNYLGEQF
TRBV5-8	TRBJ2-1	ASSTVAGYNEQF
TRBV11-2	TRBJ2-5	ASRPRGRQETQY
TRBV27	TRBJ2-7	ASSFGGTYEQY
TRBV7-3	TRBJ2-3	ASSFGLTDTQY
TRBV11-3	TRBJ2-7	ASSMTSGNPEQY
TRBV11-3	TRBJ2-2	ASSFSGAVGYTGELF
TRBV7-7	TRBJ2-1	ASSSGSPSSYNEQF
TRBV6-1	TRBJ1-3	ASSVIGGSAGNTIY
TRBV27	TRBJ1-3	ASSLPNTRSPGNTIY
TRBV6-5	TRBJ2-3	ASSPRVDATQY
TRBV2	TRBJ2-3	ASSERLAYSTDTQY
TRBV7-9	TRBJ2-1	ASSYPAGDEQF
TRBV19	TRBJ1-5	ASRRGSGRSNQPQH
TRBV4-3	TRBJ2-3	ASSQEPVVTDTQY
TRBV27	TRBJ1-2	ATSTGGYGYT
TRBV18	TRBJ2-3	ASSQQLAGSTDTQY
TRBV9	TRBJ1-4	ASSSRTGNGGEKLF
TRBV28	TRBJ1-6	ASSPDRENSPLH
TRBV27	TRBJ2-3	ASSSPRGRFTDTQY
TRBV4-3	TRBJ2-7	ASSRSLAGDGEQY
TRBV18	TRBJ2-1	ASSPTGQGHNEQF
TRBV2	TRBJ1-2	ASSPTGGNYGYT
TRBV18	TRBJ2-1	ASSPGTGNEQF
TRBV7-9	TRBJ2-2	ASSKLAGGSNTGELF